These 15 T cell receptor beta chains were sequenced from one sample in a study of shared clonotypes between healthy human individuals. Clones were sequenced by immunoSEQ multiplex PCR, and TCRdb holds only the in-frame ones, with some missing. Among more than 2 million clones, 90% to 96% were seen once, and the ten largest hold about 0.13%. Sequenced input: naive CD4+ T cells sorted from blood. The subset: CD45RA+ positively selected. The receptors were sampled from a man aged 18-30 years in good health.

The CDR3 coding sequence is TGCGCCAGCAGTTACAGGGTTACCGGGGAGCTGTTTTTT. Protein: CASSYRVTGELFF. The V call is TRBV10-1, the J call TRBJ2-2, with D possibly TRBD1 on 6 matching bases. The germline V gene encodes CDR1 WNHNN and CDR2 SYGVQD (reference sequence). This CDR3 spans 13 amino acids. Trimming took off 5 bases at V and 5 bases at J, with 9 bases between the two ends.

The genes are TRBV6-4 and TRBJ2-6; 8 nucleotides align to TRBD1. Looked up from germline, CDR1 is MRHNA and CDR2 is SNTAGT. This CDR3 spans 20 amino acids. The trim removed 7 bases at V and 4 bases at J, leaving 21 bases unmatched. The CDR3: CASNRLSGTGFKWGANVLTF. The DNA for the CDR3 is TGTGCCAGCAACCGACTGAGTGGGACAGGCTTTAAGTGGGGGGCCAACGTCCTGACTTTC.

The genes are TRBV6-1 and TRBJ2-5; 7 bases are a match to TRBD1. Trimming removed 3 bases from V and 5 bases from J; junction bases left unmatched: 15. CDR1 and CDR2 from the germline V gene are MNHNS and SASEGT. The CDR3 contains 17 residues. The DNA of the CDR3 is TGTGCCAGCAGTGACACAAACCCGGACAGGCCCCCGGAGACCCAGTACTTC. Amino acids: CASSDTNPDRPPETQYF.

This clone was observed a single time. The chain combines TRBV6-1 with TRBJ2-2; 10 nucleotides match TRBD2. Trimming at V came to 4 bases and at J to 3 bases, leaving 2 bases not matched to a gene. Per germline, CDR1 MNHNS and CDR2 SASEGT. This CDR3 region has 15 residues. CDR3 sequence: CASSAGLAYTGELFF. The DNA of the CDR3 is TGTGCCAGCAGTGCGGGACTAGCGTACACCGGGGAGCTGTTTTTT.

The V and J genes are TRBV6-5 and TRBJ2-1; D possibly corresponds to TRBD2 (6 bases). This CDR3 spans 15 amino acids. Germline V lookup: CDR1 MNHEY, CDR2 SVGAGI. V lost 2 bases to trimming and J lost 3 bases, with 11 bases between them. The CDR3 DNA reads TGTGCCAGCAGTTACGAGAGGGGAGGCTACAATGAGCAGTTCTTC. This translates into CASSYERGGYNEQFF.

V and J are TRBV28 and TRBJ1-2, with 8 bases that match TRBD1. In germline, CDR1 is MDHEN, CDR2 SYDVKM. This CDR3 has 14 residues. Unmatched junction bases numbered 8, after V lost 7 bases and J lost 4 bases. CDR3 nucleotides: TGTGCCAGCACCAGGACAGGGACACTCTATGGCTACACCTTC. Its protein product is CASTRTGTLYGYTF.

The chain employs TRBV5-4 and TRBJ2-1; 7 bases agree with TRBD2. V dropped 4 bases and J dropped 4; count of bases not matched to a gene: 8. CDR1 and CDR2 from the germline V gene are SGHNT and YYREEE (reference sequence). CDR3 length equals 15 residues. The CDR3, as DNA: TGTGCCAGCAGCCCGAGGGAGGGACGGTACAATGAGCAGTTCTTC. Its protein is CASSPREGRYNEQFF.

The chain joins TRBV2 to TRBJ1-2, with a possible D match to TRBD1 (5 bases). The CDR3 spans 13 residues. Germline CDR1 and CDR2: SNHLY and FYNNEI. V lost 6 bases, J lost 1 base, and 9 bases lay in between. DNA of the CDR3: TGTGCCAGCAGGGCAGACAGTAACTATGGCTACACCTTC. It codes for CASRADSNYGYTF.

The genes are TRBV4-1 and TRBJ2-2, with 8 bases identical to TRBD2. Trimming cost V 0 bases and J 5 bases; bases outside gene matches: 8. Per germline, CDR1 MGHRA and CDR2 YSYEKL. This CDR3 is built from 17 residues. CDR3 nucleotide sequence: TGCGCCAGCAGCCAAGATTTGGCTAGCGGGCGGACCGGGGAGCTGTTTTTT. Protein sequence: CASSQDLASGRTGELFF.

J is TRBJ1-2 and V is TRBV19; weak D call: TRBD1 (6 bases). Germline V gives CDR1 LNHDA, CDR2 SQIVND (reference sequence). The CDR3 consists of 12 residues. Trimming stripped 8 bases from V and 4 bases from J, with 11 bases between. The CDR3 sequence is CASRGGSYGYTF. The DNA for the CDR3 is TGTGCCAGTCGTGGGGGCAGCTATGGCTACACCTTC.

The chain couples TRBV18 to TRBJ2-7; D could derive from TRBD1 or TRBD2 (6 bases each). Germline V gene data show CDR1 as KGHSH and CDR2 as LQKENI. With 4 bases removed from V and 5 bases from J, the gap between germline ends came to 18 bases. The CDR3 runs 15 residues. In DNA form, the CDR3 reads TGTGCCAGCTCACTTCGGGGGCTTATCGCGAACGAGCAGTACTTC. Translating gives CASSLRGLIANEQYF. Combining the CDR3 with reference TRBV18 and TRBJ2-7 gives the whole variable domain NAGVMQNPRHLVRRRGQEARLRCSPMKGHSHVYWYRQLPEEGLKFMVYLQKENIIDESGMPKERFSAEFPKEGPSILRIQQVVRGDSAAYFCASSLRGLIANEQYFGPGTRLTVT.

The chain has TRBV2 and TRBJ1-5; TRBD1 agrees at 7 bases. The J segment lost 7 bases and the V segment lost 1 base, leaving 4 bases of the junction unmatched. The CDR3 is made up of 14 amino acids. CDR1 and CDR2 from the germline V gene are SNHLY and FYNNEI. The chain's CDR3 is CASSEEGGDQPQHF. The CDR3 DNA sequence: TGTGCCAGCAGTGAAGAAGGGGGCGACCAGCCCCAGCATTTT.

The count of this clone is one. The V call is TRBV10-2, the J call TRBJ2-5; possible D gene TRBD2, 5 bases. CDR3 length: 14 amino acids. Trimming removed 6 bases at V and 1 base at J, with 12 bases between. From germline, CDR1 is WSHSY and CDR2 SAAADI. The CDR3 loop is CASRVSEVQETQYF. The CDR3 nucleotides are TGCGCCAGCAGGGTGTCGGAGGTCCAAGAGACCCAGTACTTC.

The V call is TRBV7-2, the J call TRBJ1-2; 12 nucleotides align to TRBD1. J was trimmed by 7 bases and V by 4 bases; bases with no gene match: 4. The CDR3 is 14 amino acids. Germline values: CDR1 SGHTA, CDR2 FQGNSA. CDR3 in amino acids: CASSSGTGGGGYTF. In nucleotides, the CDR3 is TGTGCCAGCAGCTCCGGGACAGGGGGCGGTGGCTACACCTTC.

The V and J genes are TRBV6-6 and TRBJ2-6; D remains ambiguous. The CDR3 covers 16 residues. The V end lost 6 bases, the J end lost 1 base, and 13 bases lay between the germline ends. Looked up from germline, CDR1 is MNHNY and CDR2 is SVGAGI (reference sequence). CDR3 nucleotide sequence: TGTGCCAGCAGCCGTGACGGCTTATCTGGGGCCAACGTCCTGACTTTC. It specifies CASSRDGLSGANVLTF.